A selection of T cell receptor beta chains follows, all from one sample in a study of cytomegalovirus exposure and HLA in healthy donors. The assay was immunoSEQ multiplex PCR, and TCRdb's table has in-frame clones only and misses some. Of 110,000 to 150,000 clones listed, approximately 93% are singletons. The sample comprised PBMCs. The receptors come from a man aged 18-30 years in good health and CMV-seronegative. Each CDR3 is given with its conserved first and last residue. Fields, in order: V gene, clone size, J gene, D gene, CDR3 protein, CDR3 DNA. D genes are given only for firm matches. Some rows have no size entry. The others give once, few or many, or a class for an expanded clone.

v_gene: TRBV19; abundance: NA; j_gene: TRBJ1-1; d_gene: TRBD1; CDR3aa: CASSIGGTGMNTEAFF; CDR3nt: TGTGCCAGTAGTATAGGAGGGACAGGGATGAACACTGAAGCTTTCTTT
v_gene: TRBV7-2; abundance: NA; j_gene: TRBJ1-5; d_gene: NA; CDR3aa: CASSLGRGSNQPQHF; CDR3nt: TGTGCCAGCAGCTTAGGTAGGGGAAGCAATCAGCCCCAGCATTTT
v_gene: TRBV2; abundance: NA; j_gene: TRBJ1-4; d_gene: NA; CDR3aa: CASSETRGREKLFF; CDR3nt: TGTGCCAGCAGTGAAACCAGGGGCCGTGAAAAACTGTTTTTT
v_gene: TRBV2; abundance: NA; j_gene: TRBJ2-4; d_gene: TRBD1; CDR3aa: CASSEAGTGSLIQYF; CDR3nt: TGTGCCAGCAGTGAAGCCGGGACAGGGAGCCTCATTCAGTACTTC
v_gene: TRBV6-6; abundance: NA; j_gene: TRBJ2-5; d_gene: TRBD1; CDR3aa: CASRLQGRGETQYF; CDR3nt: TGTGCCAGCAGACTACAGGGGCGAGGGGAGACCCAGTACTTC
v_gene: TRBV20-1; abundance: NA; j_gene: TRBJ2-7; d_gene: NA; CDR3aa: CSARDFYEQYF; CDR3nt: TGCAGTGCTAGAGACTTCTACGAGCAGTACTTC
v_gene: TRBV5-6; abundance: NA; j_gene: TRBJ1-2; d_gene: TRBD1; CDR3aa: CASSLATLRDQGVWGYTF; CDR3nt: TGTGCCAGCAGCTTGGCAACGTTACGGGACCAGGGGGTCTGGGGCTACACCTTC
v_gene: TRBV29-1; abundance: NA; j_gene: TRBJ2-3; d_gene: NA; CDR3aa: CSVGARSTDTQYF; CDR3nt: TGCAGCGTTGGGGCCAGAAGCACAGATACGCAGTATTTT
v_gene: TRBV6-4; abundance: NA; j_gene: TRBJ1-1; d_gene: TRBD1; CDR3aa: CASEHRGTITYTEAFF; CDR3nt: TGTGCCAGCGAACACAGGGGTACAATCACCTACACTGAAGCTTTCTTT
v_gene: TRBV30; abundance: NA; j_gene: TRBJ2-5; d_gene: NA; CDR3aa: CAWSSQETQYF; CDR3nt: TGTGCCTGGAGCAGTCAAGAGACCCAGTACTTC
v_gene: TRBV7-3; abundance: NA; j_gene: TRBJ2-2; d_gene: NA; CDR3aa: CASSSPLGELFF; CDR3nt: TGTGCCAGCAGCTCCCCCCTCGGGGAGCTGTTTTTT
v_gene: TRBV9; abundance: NA; j_gene: TRBJ1-5; d_gene: NA; CDR3aa: CASSLDGGGGQPQHF; CDR3nt: TGTGCCAGCAGCCTAGATGGGGGCGGGGGGCAGCCCCAGCATTTT
v_gene: TRBV11-2; abundance: NA; j_gene: TRBJ1-3; d_gene: TRBD1; CDR3aa: CASTGTGIGNTIYF; CDR3nt: TGTGCCAGCACCGGGACAGGGATTGGAAACACCATATATTTT
v_gene: TRBV2; abundance: NA; j_gene: TRBJ2-2; d_gene: TRBD1; CDR3aa: CASRDRVRTGELFF; CDR3nt: TGTGCCAGCAGGGACAGGGTTCGGACCGGGGAGCTGTTTTTT
v_gene: TRBV2; abundance: NA; j_gene: TRBJ1-2; d_gene: TRBD1; CDR3aa: CASSEWTGDYGYTF; CDR3nt: TGTGCCAGCAGTGAGTGGACAGGGGACTATGGCTACACCTTC
v_gene: TRBV7-9; abundance: once; j_gene: TRBJ2-1; d_gene: TRBD2; CDR3aa: CASSYPGLGYNEQFF; CDR3nt: TGTGCCAGCAGTTACCCGGGACTAGGTTACAATGAGCAGTTCTTC
v_gene: TRBV7-3; abundance: NA; j_gene: TRBJ2-7; d_gene: NA; CDR3aa: CASSLTAGTEQYF; CDR3nt: TGTGCCAGCAGCTTAACGGCGGGGACCGAGCAGTACTTC
v_gene: TRBV9; abundance: NA; j_gene: TRBJ1-2; d_gene: NA; CDR3aa: CASSERTGPTRGGYTF; CDR3nt: TGTGCCAGCAGCGAAAGAACAGGGCCCACCAGAGGAGGCTACACCTTC
v_gene: TRBV18; abundance: NA; j_gene: TRBJ2-3; d_gene: TRBD2; CDR3aa: CASSPRLAGASDTQYF; CDR3nt: TGTGCCAGCTCACCACGACTAGCGGGAGCCTCAGATACGCAGTATTTT